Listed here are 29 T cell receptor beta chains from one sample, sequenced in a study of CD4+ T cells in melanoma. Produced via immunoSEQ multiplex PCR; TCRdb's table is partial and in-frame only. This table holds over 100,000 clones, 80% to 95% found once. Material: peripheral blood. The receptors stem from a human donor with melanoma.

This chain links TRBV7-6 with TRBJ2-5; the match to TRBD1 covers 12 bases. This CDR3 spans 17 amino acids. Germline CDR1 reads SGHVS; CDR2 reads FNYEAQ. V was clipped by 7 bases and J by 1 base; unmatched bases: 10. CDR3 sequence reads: CASTKKPGQGAQETQYF. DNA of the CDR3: TGTGCCAGCACCAAAAAACCGGGACAGGGGGCCCAAGAGACCCAGTACTTC.

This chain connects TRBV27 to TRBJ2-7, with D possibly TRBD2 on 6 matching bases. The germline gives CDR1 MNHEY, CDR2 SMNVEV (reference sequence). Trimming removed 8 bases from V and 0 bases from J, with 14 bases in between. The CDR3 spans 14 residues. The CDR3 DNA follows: TGTGCCAGCGCTCGAGCGGGCCTCTCCTACGAGCAGTACTTC. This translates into CASARAGLSYEQYF.

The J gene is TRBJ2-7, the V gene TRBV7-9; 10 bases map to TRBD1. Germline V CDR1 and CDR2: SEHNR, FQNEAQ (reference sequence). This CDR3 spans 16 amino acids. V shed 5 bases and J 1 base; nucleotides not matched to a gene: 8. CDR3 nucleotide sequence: TGTGCCAGCAGCAATACCGGGACAGGGGTTTCCTACGAGCAGTACTTC. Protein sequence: CASSNTGTGVSYEQYF.

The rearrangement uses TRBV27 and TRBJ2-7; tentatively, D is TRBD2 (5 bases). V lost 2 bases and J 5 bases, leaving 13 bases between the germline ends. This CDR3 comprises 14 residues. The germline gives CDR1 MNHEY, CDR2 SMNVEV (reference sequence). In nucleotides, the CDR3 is TGTGCCAGCAGTTTAAGTTACGGGAACAACGAGCAGTACTTC. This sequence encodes CASSLSYGNNEQYF.

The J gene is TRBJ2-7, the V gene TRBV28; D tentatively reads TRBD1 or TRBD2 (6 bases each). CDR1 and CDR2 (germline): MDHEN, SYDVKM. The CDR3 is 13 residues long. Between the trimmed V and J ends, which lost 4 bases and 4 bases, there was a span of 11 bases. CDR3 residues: CASSSPGAYEQYF. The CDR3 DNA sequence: TGTGCCAGCAGTTCGCCGGGGGCGTACGAGCAGTACTTC. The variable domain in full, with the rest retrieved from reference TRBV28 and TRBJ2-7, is DVKVTQSSRYLVKRTGEKVFLECVQDMDHENMFWYRQDPGLGLRLIYFSYDVKMKEKGDIPEGYSVSREKKERFSLILESASTNQTSMYLCASSSPGAYEQYFGPGTRLTVT.

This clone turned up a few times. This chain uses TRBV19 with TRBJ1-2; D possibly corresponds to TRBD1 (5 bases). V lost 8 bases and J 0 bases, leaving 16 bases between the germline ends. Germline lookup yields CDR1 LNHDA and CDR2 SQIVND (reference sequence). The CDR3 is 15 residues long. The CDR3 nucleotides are TGTGCCAGTCGACAGTCGGCCACCGCTAACTATGGCTACACCTTC. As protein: CASRQSATANYGYTF.

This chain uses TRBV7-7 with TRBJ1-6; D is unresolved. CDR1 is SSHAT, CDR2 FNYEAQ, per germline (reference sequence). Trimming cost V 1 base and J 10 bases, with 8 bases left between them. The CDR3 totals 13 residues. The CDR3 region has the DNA TGTGCCAGCAGCTTAGGGGTGGGGTCACCCCTCCACTTT. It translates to CASSLGVGSPLHF.

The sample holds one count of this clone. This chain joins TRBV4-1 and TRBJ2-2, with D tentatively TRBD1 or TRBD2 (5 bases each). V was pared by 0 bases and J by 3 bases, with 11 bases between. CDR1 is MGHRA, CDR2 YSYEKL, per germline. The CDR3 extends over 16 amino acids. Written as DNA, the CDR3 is TGCGCCAGCAGCCAAGAAAGTTGGGGGTACACCGGGGAGCTGTTTTTT. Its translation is CASSQESWGYTGELFF.

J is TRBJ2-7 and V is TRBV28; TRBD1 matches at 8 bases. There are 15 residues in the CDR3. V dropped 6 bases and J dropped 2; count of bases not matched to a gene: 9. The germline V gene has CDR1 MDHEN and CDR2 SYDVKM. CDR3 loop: CASSLPGQVTYEQYF. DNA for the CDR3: TGTGCCAGCAGCCTGCCGGGACAGGTCACCTACGAGCAGTACTTC.

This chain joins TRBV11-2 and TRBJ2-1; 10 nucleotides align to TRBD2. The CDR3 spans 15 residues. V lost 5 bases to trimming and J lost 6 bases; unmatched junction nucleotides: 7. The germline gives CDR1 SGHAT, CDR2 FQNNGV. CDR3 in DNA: TGTGCCAGCAGCGCGCTAGCGGGAGCCCGCAATGAGCAGTTCTTC. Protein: CASSALAGARNEQFF.

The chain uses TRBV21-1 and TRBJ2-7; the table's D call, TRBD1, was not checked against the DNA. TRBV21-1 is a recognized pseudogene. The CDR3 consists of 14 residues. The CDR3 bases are TGTGCCAGCAACGGGACAGGACATAGGTACGAGCAGTACTTC. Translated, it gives CASNGTGHRYEQYF.

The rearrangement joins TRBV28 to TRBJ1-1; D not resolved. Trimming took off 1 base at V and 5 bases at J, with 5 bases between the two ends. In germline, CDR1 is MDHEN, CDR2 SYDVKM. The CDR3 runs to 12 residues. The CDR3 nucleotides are TGTGCCAGCAGTTTATATGCGACTGAAGCTTTCTTT. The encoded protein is CASSLYATEAFF.

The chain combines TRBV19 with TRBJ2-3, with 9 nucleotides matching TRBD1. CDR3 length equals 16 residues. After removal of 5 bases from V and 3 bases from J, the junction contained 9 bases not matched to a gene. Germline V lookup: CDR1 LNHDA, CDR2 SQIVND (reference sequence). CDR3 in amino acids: CASSARDRVRTDTQYF. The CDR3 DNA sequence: TGTGCCAGTAGTGCCCGGGACAGGGTAAGGACAGATACGCAGTATTTT.

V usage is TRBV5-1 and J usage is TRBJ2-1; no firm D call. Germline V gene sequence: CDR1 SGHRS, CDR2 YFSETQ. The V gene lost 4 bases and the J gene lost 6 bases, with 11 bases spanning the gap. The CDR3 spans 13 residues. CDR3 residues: CASSPGGVNEQFF. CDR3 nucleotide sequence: TGCGCCAGCAGCCCCGGCGGAGTCAATGAGCAGTTCTTC.

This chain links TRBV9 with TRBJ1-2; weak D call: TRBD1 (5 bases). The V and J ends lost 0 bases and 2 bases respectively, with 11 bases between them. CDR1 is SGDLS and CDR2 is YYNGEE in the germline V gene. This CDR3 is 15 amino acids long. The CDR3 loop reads CASSVARGYNYGYTF. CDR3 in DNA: TGTGCCAGCAGCGTAGCCCGGGGGTACAACTATGGCTACACCTTC.

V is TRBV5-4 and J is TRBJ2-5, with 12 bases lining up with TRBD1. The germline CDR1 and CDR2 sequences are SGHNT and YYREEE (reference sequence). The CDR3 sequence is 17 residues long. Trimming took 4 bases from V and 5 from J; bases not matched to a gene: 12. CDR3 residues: CASSLGGDRGRGETQYF. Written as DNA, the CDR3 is TGTGCCAGCAGCCTGGGAGGGGACAGGGGGCGTGGGGAGACCCAGTACTTC.

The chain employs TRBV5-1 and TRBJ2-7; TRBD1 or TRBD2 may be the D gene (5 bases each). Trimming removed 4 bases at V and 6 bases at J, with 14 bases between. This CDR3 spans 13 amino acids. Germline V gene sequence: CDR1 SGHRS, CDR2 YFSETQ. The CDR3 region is CASSQGVQSEQYF. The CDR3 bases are TGCGCCAGCAGCCAGGGAGTTCAGAGCGAGCAGTACTTC. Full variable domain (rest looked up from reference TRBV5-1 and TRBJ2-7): KAGVTQTPRYLIKTRGQQVTLSCSPISGHRSVSWYQQTPGQGLQFLFEYFSETQRNKGNFPGRFSGRQFSNSRSEMNVSTLELGDSALYLCASSQGVQSEQYFGPGTRLTVT.

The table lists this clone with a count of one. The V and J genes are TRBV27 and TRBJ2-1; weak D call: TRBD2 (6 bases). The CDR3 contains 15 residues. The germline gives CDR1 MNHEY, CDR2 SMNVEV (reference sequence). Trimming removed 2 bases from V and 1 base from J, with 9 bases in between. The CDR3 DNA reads TGTGCCAGCAGTTTACGCGGGGAATCCTACAATGAGCAGTTCTTC. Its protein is CASSLRGESYNEQFF.

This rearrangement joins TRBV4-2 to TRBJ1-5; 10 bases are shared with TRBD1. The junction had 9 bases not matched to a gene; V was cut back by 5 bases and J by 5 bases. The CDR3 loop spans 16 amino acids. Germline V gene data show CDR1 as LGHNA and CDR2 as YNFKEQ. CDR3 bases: TGTGCCAGCAGCTCTCCGACAGGGGGCAGCCATCAGCCCCAGCATTTT. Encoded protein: CASSSPTGGSHQPQHF.

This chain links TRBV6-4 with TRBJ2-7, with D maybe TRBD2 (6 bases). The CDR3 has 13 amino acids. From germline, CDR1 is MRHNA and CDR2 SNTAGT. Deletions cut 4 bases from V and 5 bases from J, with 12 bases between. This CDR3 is CASSVQGGDEQYF. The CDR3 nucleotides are TGTGCCAGCAGTGTCCAGGGCGGGGACGAGCAGTACTTC.

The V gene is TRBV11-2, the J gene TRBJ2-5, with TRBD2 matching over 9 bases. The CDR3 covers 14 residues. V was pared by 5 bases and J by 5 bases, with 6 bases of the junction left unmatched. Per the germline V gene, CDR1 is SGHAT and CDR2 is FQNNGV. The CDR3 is CASSLGLASETQYF. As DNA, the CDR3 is TGTGCCAGCAGCCTGGGACTAGCATCTGAGACCCAGTACTTC.

The CDR3 loop is CASSQGGARNPTDTQYF. In DNA, the CDR3 is TGCGCCAGCAGCCAAGGGGGGGCCAGGAATCCCACAGATACGCAGTATTTT. The chain recombines TRBV4-1 with TRBJ2-3; the D call may be TRBD1 or TRBD2 (6 bases each). CDR3 length: 17 residues. The V end lost 1 base, the J end lost 2 bases, and 16 bases lay between the germline ends. Per the germline V gene, CDR1 is MGHRA and CDR2 is YSYEKL.

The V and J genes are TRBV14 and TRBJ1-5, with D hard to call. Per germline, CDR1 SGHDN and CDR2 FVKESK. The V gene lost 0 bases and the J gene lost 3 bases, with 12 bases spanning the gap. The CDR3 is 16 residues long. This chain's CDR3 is CASSQERRWNNQPQHF. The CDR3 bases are TGTGCCAGCAGCCAAGAGCGTAGGTGGAACAATCAGCCCCAGCATTTT.

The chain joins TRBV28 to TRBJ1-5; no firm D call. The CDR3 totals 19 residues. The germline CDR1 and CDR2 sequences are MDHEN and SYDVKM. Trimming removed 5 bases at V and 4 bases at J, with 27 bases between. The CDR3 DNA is TGTGCCAGCAGTCTCACTGACACCTCAGGTGTGTCCCCTAATCAGCCCCAGCATTTT. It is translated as CASSLTDTSGVSPNQPQHF.

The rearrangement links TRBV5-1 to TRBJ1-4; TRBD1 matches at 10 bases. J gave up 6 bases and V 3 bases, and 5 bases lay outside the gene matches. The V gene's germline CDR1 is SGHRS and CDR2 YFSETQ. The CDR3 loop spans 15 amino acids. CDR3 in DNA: TGCGCCAGCAGCTCGACAGGGGGCAAAGATGAAAAACTGTTTTTT. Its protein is CASSSTGGKDEKLFF.

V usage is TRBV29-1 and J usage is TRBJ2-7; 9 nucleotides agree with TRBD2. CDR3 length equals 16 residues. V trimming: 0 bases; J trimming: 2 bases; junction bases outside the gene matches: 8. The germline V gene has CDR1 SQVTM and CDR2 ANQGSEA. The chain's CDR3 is CSVEDPTSGTTYEQYF. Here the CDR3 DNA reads TGCAGCGTTGAAGACCCGACTAGCGGTACTACCTACGAGCAGTACTTC.

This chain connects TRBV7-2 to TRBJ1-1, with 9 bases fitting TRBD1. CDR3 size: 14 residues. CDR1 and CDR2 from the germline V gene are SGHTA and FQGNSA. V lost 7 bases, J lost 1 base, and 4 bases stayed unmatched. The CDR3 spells CASILTGGNTEAFF. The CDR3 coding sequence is TGTGCCAGCATCCTGACAGGGGGGAACACTGAAGCTTTCTTT. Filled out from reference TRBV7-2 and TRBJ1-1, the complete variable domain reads GAGVSQSPSNKVTEKGKDVELRCDPISGHTALYWYRQSLGQGLEFLIYFQGNSAPDKSGLPSDRFSAERTGGSVSTLTIQRTQQEDSAVYLCASILTGGNTEAFFGQGTRLTVV.

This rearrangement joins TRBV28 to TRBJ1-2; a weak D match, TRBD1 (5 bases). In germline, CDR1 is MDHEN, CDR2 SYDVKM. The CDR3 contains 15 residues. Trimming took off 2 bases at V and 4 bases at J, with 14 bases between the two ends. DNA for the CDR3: TGTGCCAGCAGTTTAGTCACAGGTTCAAGCTATGGCTACACCTTC. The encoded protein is CASSLVTGSSYGYTF.

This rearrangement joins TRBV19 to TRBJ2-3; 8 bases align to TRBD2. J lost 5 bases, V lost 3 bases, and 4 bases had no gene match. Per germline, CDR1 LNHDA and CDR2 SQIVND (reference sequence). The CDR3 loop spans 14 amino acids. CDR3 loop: CASSIPGGEDTQYF. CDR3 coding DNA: TGTGCCAGTAGTATTCCCGGGGGGGAAGATACGCAGTATTTT.